Sequencing of this TCR beta chain was carried out in a study of cytomegalovirus exposure and HLA in healthy donors. Study in general: Researchers previously reported finding 100 million or so unique TCR beta sequences from 150 million to 200 million T cells.

The CDR3 is 13 residues long. Trimming took off 2 bases at V and 8 bases at J, with 11 bases between the two ends. In germline, CDR1 is SNHLY, CDR2 FYNNEI. Study-wide findings and caveats: When analyzed later, the rates of TCR association showed variation by HLA locus, with DRB1 the most and HLA-C the fewest. Evidence from a later analysis indicated that most CMV-associated TCR beta chains looked HLA-restricted.

PCR involved 60 Vbeta and 13 Jbeta primers. Clones were sequenced by immunoSEQ multiplex PCR, and TCRdb holds only the in-frame ones, with some missing. In the table there are roughly 150,000 clones, 65% to 85% of which are singletons. Regarding this clone: The antigen remains undetermined.

The genes are TRBV2 and TRBJ2-3; D may be TRBD1 (6 bases). Sequenced input: PBMCs. This receptor was obtained from a woman in her late teens or twenties in good health and CMV-seronegative. CDR3 sequence reads: CASSETGRGTQYF. Here the CDR3 DNA reads TGTGCCAGCAGTGAAACGGGCAGGGGTACGCAGTATTTT.